The subject of this entry is one TCR beta chain. This CDR3 is 16 amino acids long. The V segment lost 3 bases and the J segment 0 bases; nucleotides outside the gene matches: 4. Germline-derived CDR1 and CDR2 are SGDLS and YYNGEE. Here immunoSEQ multiplex PCR was the method, and the copy in TCRdb shows in-frame clones only, minus some. The data contain over a million clones, more than 95% of them singletons. The data were obtained in a study of shared clonotypes between healthy human individuals. For the study at large: CD4 naive and memory got three plates each, CD8 naive two, CD8 memory one.

Sequencing input: naive CD4+ T cells sorted from blood. Subset specified: CD45RA+ positively selected. The TCR sequence derives from a man aged 25-45 years in good health. This sequence joins TRBV9 and TRBJ2-1; 9 bases are a match to TRBD2. CDR3 residues: CASSAPSGNSYNEQFF. The DNA of the CDR3 is TGTGCCAGCAGCGCACCTAGCGGGAACTCCTACAATGAGCAGTTCTTC.